This is a list of T cell receptor beta chains from one sample in a study of spatial heterogeneity in lung cancer. In TCRdb, the 5' RACE reads were re-called with MiXCR into one record per CDR3 protein. The table shows about 48,000 distinct CDR3 sequences, with about 5.8% occurring only once. Here the sequenced sample was PBMCs, taken at surgery. These TCRs come from a male donor with early-stage non-small cell lung cancer. CDR3s include the opening cysteine and the closing phenylalanine or tryptophan.

CDR3aa: CAWRLAGYEQYF; v_gene: TRBV30; j_gene: TRBJ2-7
CDR3aa: CASSLGSHVGAFF; v_gene: TRBV7-9; j_gene: TRBJ1-1
CDR3aa: CASSLGGGNGYTF; v_gene: TRBV7-2; j_gene: TRBJ1-2
CDR3aa: CSASHSRGVWGSEQYF; v_gene: TRBV20-1; j_gene: TRBJ2-7
CDR3aa: CASSLEGTSYNEQFF; v_gene: TRBV5-1; j_gene: TRBJ2-1
CDR3aa: CASSWTGHEAFF; v_gene: TRBV28; j_gene: TRBJ1-1
CDR3aa: CASSLAPRRGRGYNEQFF; v_gene: TRBV7-9; j_gene: TRBJ2-1
CDR3aa: CASSLRRGRTDTQYF; v_gene: TRBV3-1; j_gene: TRBJ2-3
CDR3aa: CAAGDYRSNTEAFF; v_gene: TRBV10-3; j_gene: TRBJ1-1
CDR3aa: CASSQGEGYTF; v_gene: TRBV3-1; j_gene: TRBJ1-2
CDR3aa: CASSLVGEGTQYF; v_gene: TRBV5-1; j_gene: TRBJ2-5
CDR3aa: CASNLLGPLSGELFF; v_gene: TRBV7-9; j_gene: TRBJ2-2
CDR3aa: CASSPPKGEPNTGELFF; v_gene: TRBV18; j_gene: TRBJ2-2